Listed below are T cell receptor beta chains from one sample, sequenced in a study of beta chain features in type 1 diabetes. Some clones are missing from TCRdb's copy, which holds only in-frame ones; the method was immunoSEQ multiplex PCR. Of about 47,000 clones in the sample, approximately 44% were seen once. Sequencing input: stem cell memory CD4+ T cells from blood. These receptors were taken from a man between 25 and 39 years old with type 1 diabetes. Both conserved end residues are part of each CDR3. The order of the fields is CDR3 DNA, CDR3 protein, J gene, V gene, clone size, D gene. D genes are given only for firm matches. Not every row has a clone size; where given, it reads once, few, many or a size class.

cdr3_nt: TGTGCCAGCAGCTTATTGGGGGGAAGCTCTGGGGCCAACGTCCTGACTTTC
cdr3_aa: CASSLLGGSSGANVLTF
j_call: TRBJ2-6
v_call: TRBV7-9
clone_size: NA
d_call: NA

cdr3_nt: TGTGCCAGCAGCCAGGGTGACAGGGCGAACACTGAAGCTTTCTTT
cdr3_aa: CASSQGDRANTEAFF
j_call: TRBJ1-1
v_call: TRBV28
clone_size: NA
d_call: TRBD1

cdr3_nt: TGTGCCAGCAGTTTGGTCCCAGGGAGGACGCAGTATTTT
cdr3_aa: CASSLVPGRTQYF
j_call: TRBJ2-3
v_call: TRBV27
clone_size: NA
d_call: NA

cdr3_nt: TGTGCCAGCAGTCTCGTGGGGACAGGATCCTACGAGCAGTACTTC
cdr3_aa: CASSLVGTGSYEQYF
j_call: TRBJ2-7
v_call: TRBV6-5
clone_size: once
d_call: TRBD1

cdr3_nt: TGTGCCAGCAGCTACGGGACTACGGCCAACGTCCTGACTTTC
cdr3_aa: CASSYGTTANVLTF
j_call: TRBJ2-6
v_call: TRBV7-9
clone_size: few
d_call: TRBD2

cdr3_nt: TGTGCCAGCAGCCCACGCAGCGGGAGGCCGCAGACAGATACGCAGTATTTT
cdr3_aa: CASSPRSGRPQTDTQYF
j_call: TRBJ2-3
v_call: TRBV7-8
clone_size: NA
d_call: TRBD2

cdr3_nt: TGCGCCAGCAGCTCCCTAAACAGGACATCCTCTGGAAACACCATATATTTT
cdr3_aa: CASSSLNRTSSGNTIYF
j_call: TRBJ1-3
v_call: TRBV5-1
clone_size: NA
d_call: NA

cdr3_nt: TGTGCCAGCAGCTTTGGACTAGCGGGAGGGAGGGATGAGCAGTTCTTC
cdr3_aa: CASSFGLAGGRDEQFF
j_call: TRBJ2-1
v_call: TRBV5-5
clone_size: NA
d_call: TRBD2

cdr3_nt: TGTGCCAGCAGCCCACTACAGGGGGTTCAGCAGTTCTTC
cdr3_aa: CASSPLQGVQQFF
j_call: TRBJ2-1
v_call: TRBV14
clone_size: once
d_call: TRBD1

cdr3_nt: TGTGCCAGCAGTGAACAGTTCTACACCATATATTTT
cdr3_aa: CASSEQFYTIYF
j_call: TRBJ1-3
v_call: TRBV2
clone_size: NA
d_call: NA

cdr3_nt: TGTGCCAGCAGCTTCAGAACAGGGGACAATGAGCAGTTCTTC
cdr3_aa: CASSFRTGDNEQFF
j_call: TRBJ2-1
v_call: TRBV5-8
clone_size: NA
d_call: TRBD1

cdr3_nt: TGCGCCAGCAGCTCTGGACTGTCCTCCTACAATGAGCAGTTCTTC
cdr3_aa: CASSSGLSSYNEQFF
j_call: TRBJ2-1
v_call: TRBV5-1
clone_size: NA
d_call: NA

cdr3_nt: TGTGCCAGCAGCGATAGCTTTACGAGCTCCTACGAGCAGTACTTC
cdr3_aa: CASSDSFTSSYEQYF
j_call: TRBJ2-7
v_call: TRBV11-3
clone_size: NA
d_call: NA

cdr3_nt: TGTGCCAGCAGCTCGCCGCTAGGACTAGCGGGAGGACACTACAATGAGCAGTTCTTC
cdr3_aa: CASSSPLGLAGGHYNEQFF
j_call: TRBJ2-1
v_call: TRBV11-2
clone_size: NA
d_call: TRBD2

cdr3_nt: TGTGCCTGGAAACACGCCGGGACAGGGGGGGGTACTGAAGCTTTCTTT
cdr3_aa: CAWKHAGTGGGTEAFF
j_call: TRBJ1-1
v_call: TRBV30
clone_size: few
d_call: TRBD1

cdr3_nt: TGTGCCAGCTCAAACAGGGGAATGGTAGACGAGCAGTACTTC
cdr3_aa: CASSNRGMVDEQYF
j_call: TRBJ2-7
v_call: TRBV19
clone_size: NA
d_call: TRBD1

cdr3_nt: TGTGCCAGCAGTCCCCTAGGGGGAGCCTACGAGCAGTACTTC
cdr3_aa: CASSPLGGAYEQYF
j_call: TRBJ2-7
v_call: TRBV6-6
clone_size: NA
d_call: NA

cdr3_nt: TGTGCCAGCAGCGTAGGGGGCCTGGGGTACAATGAGCAGTTCTTC
cdr3_aa: CASSVGGLGYNEQFF
j_call: TRBJ2-1
v_call: TRBV9
clone_size: few
d_call: NA

cdr3_nt: TGTGCCAGCAGCGAAGGGACTAGCGGCTACTACGAGCAGTACTTC
cdr3_aa: CASSEGTSGYYEQYF
j_call: TRBJ2-7
v_call: TRBV5-4
clone_size: few
d_call: TRBD2